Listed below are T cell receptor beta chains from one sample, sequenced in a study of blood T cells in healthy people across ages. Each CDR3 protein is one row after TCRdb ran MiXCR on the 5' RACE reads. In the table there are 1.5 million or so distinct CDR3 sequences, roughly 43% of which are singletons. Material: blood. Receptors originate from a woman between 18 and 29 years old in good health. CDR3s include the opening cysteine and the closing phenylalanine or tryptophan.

CDR3aa: CASSQNYPGLAGVDTQYF; j_gene: TRBJ2-3; v_gene: TRBV14
CDR3aa: CASSLGQGVSAPLHF; j_gene: TRBJ1-6; v_gene: TRBV5-1
CDR3aa: CATSDSVSDTQYF; j_gene: TRBJ2-3; v_gene: TRBV24-1
CDR3aa: CASSRQVMNTEAFF; j_gene: TRBJ1-1; v_gene: TRBV6-2/TRBV6-3
CDR3aa: CASAQGSSGDTEAFF; j_gene: TRBJ1-1; v_gene: TRBV27
CDR3aa: CASSQVGVQGQETQYF; j_gene: TRBJ2-5; v_gene: TRBV4-3
CDR3aa: CASSQGQGAFSGELFF; j_gene: TRBJ2-2; v_gene: TRBV4-3
CDR3aa: CSARDFTGETQYF; j_gene: TRBJ2-5; v_gene: TRBV20-1
CDR3aa: CASTLLDRDGKTQYF; j_gene: TRBJ2-5; v_gene: TRBV5-6
CDR3aa: CASKVGNTEAFF; j_gene: TRBJ1-1; v_gene: TRBV19
CDR3aa: CASSLKLVTEYGYTF; j_gene: TRBJ1-2; v_gene: TRBV7-9
CDR3aa: CASSYTGQGTEAFF; j_gene: TRBJ1-1; v_gene: TRBV6-5
CDR3aa: CSASPSTSGLTDTQYF; j_gene: TRBJ2-3; v_gene: TRBV20-1
CDR3aa: CASSSLEWDLYNEQYF; j_gene: TRBJ2-7; v_gene: TRBV9
CDR3aa: CSATLASSYNEQFF; j_gene: TRBJ2-1; v_gene: TRBV20-1
CDR3aa: CASSSAGAAFF; j_gene: TRBJ1-1; v_gene: TRBV7-9
CDR3aa: CASSVAPRGDEQYF; j_gene: .; v_gene: TRBV27
CDR3aa: CASSLPGLDLYF; j_gene: TRBJ2-5; v_gene: TRBV28
CDR3aa: CASSSRIVSYEQYF; j_gene: TRBJ2-7; v_gene: TRBV28
CDR3aa: CSARSASGGAYNEQFF; j_gene: TRBJ2-1; v_gene: TRBV20-1
CDR3aa: CASTPSGSLETQYF; j_gene: TRBJ2-5; v_gene: TRBV12-3/TRBV12-4
CDR3aa: CASSYGQGMVNEQFF; j_gene: TRBJ2-1; v_gene: TRBV6-5
CDR3aa: CASNLRPVSYNEQFF; j_gene: TRBJ2-1; v_gene: TRBV7-3